The following is a TCR beta chain sequence with its context. As yet, its antigen is unknown. This sample is drawn from a study of cytomegalovirus exposure and HLA in healthy donors. At the level of the study: Assignment to the Caucasian-associated ancestry cluster applied to more than 75% of the approximately 400 genotyped donors. General study results and limits: Cytomegalovirus association was listed for about 170 TCR beta chains. Reportedly, diagnosis of cytomegalovirus status by the classifier showed high specificity and sensitivity. The authors assumed roughly uniform sequencing depth across donors for presence/absence analyses.

Trimming took 4 bases from V and 4 from J; bases not matched to a gene: 5. The V gene's germline CDR1 is SGHKS and CDR2 YYEKEE (reference sequence). The CDR3 totals 14 residues. PCR primers comprised 60 Vbeta and 13 Jbeta primers. The table came from immunoSEQ multiplex PCR; TCRdb's copy has only in-frame clones and leaves some out. The sample comprises 240,000 or so clones, more than 75% of which are singletons, and roughly 5% rests with the top ten. The clonotype originates from a middle-aged woman in good health and CMV-seropositive. Material: PBMCs. This chain uses TRBV5-5 with TRBJ1-2; 9 nucleotides match TRBD1. CDR3 nucleotide sequence: TGTGCCAGCAGCCAGGACAGGGGAAGCTATGGCTACACCTTC. Translated: CASSQDRGSYGYTF.